Listed here is a single T cell receptor beta chain. Many counts were recorded for this clonotype. It lacks a known antigen. Per-nucleotide qualities are absent, and no much larger clonotype sits a single base away. The sample comes from a study of neurological immune-mediated disorders (dated by TCRdb to about 2019). Study-level background: Using UMI-based sequencing, the study compared peripheral blood TCR-beta repertoires from patients with HTLV-I-associated myelopathy (HAM/TSP), patients with multiple sclerosis, and healthy controls. Alongside PBMC samples, the set of approximately 100 TCR-beta libraries contained longitudinal samples, technical triplicates, and paired CD4+ and CD8+ T-cell subsets that had been sorted. Longitudinal HAM/TSP and healthy donors were sampled at 3 time-points each (about 3-40 month intervals). The cohort was made up of about 68 subjects, consisting of 15 or so HAM/TSP patients, about 35 multiple sclerosis patients and about 20 healthy controls. General conclusions and limits of the study: The highest TCR clonal expansion was observed in HAM/TSP patients, whereas the lowest was observed in MS patients, even when compared with healthy controls. Expanded clones from different subjects shared no identical CDR3 amino acid sequences, which suggests that TCR-beta repertoires were private in all groups.

cDNA synthesis used template-switch 5'RACE with a primer carrying a 10-nucleotide random unique molecular identifier tagging each TCR transcript. Over 180 million TCR-beta sequences, covering 15-18 subjects, were produced in each sequencing run. The RNeasy kit was used to extract total RNA. The KAPA Real-time Library Amplification kit was used to amplify TCR-beta VDJ regions with primers for the TCR constant region and the 5'RACE anchor. A first PCR added sample indexes and Illumina adaptors, and a second PCR then raised library yield. After Ampure bead purification, the roughly 650 bp TCR product was size-selected on a 2% E-gel SizeSelection system. Before pooling, libraries had their quality checked on a Bioanalyzer, their concentration measured with Qubit, and their quantity determined with the Kapa Library Quantification kit. Paired-end 2 x 150 bp sequencing of the libraries was performed on an Illumina HiSeq 2500. To increase sequence diversity, about 25-31% phiX was spiked into each library pool. In the original analysis: Quality-filtered reads were processed with the UMI-based MiGEC pipeline, which removed over 75% of raw TCR sequences during error correction. IMGT germline references were used for aligning VDJ genes, and each clonotype was defined as a unique CDR3 amino acid sequence together with its V-J genes. Clonal expansion, Shannon diversity and CDR3 relatedness were evaluated with VDJtools (CalcPairwiseDistances, ClusterSamples), while phylogenetic trees were built in CLCbio workbench. Clones with at least 8 unique UMIs were defined as expanded, with this threshold being based on coefficient-of-variation modelling across technical triplicates. Using fastp trimming at Q25 and MiXCR clonotype assembly, TCRdb reanalyzed the public sequencing data and kept in-frame beta chains. Merged by CDR3 protein, the rows form single entries marked with the most common genes and DNA. TCRdb, not the authors, supplied the V and J calls. The sample table records 60,000 to 90,000 distinct CDR3 sequences; around 9.6% of these occur just once. Of the sample, approximately 9.6% is held by the ten largest clones.

Including the terminal cysteine and phenylalanine, the CDR3 comprises 16 residues. The kept DNA is CDR3 alone, 48 bases in frame from the first base. Looking up the germline V gene (reference sequence) yields CDR1 SEHNR and CDR2 FQNEAQ. Relative to germline, V is 5 bases shorter and J is 6 bases shorter, with 20 bases between their ends. Per the publication, the time point label means: longitudinal time-point 1 (baseline). The healthy controls were volunteers from blood banks in Maryland, USA. For unsorted PBMC libraries, 2 million PBMCs were used after storage in RNAlater at -80 degrees C until RNA extraction. PBMCs were separated from peripheral blood using Ficoll-Hypaque density gradient centrifugation and then cryopreserved in liquid nitrogen.

The rearrangement combines TRBV7-9 with TRBJ2-1; no confident D gene assignment can be made. The receptor was isolated from a man younger than 45 in good health. Sequencing used PBMCs. The bases read TGTGCCAGCAGCCCTGTTGGCGGCTCTTCCCTCAATGAGCAGTTCTTC. Its product reads: CASSPVGGSSLNEQFF.